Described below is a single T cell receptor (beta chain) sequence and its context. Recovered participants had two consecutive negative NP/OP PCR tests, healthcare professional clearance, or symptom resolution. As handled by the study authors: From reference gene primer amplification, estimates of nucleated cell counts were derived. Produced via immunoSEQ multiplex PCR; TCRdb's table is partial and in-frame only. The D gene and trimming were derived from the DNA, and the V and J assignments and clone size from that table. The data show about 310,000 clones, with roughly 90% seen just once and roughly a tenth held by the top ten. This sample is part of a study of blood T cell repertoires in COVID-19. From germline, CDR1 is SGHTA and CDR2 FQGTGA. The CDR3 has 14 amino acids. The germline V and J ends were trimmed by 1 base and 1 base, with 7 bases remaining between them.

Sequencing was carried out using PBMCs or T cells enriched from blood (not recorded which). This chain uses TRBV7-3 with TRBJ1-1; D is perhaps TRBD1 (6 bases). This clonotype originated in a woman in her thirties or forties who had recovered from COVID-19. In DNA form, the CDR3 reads TGTGCCAGCAGCTTAAAAGGGGGGAACACTGAAGCTTTCTTT. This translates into CASSLKGGNTEAFF.